This TCR beta chain was profiled in a study of cytomegalovirus exposure and HLA in healthy donors. V dropped 5 bases and J dropped 7 bases, with 20 bases sitting between them. Germline values: CDR1 SGHTA, CDR2 FQGTGA. The CDR3 totals 15 residues. This clone was picked up many times. Antigen specificity is unknown. Regarding the study as a whole: The authors later found TCR association rates varying by HLA locus, with DRB1 most and HLA-C fewest.

It was with 60 Vbeta and 13 Jbeta primers that the PCR ran. This table comes from immunoSEQ multiplex PCR, and its TCRdb copy is limited to in-frame clones, with some not included. The data show more than 80,000 clones, with roughly 80% seen just once and about 3.6% held by the top ten. This sequence originates from a man aged 55 to 70 in good health and CMV-seronegative. The chain employs TRBV7-3 and TRBJ1-1, with D unresolved. Input material: PBMCs. CDR3 loop: CASSPGFSRHFEAFF. The CDR3 DNA reads as TGTGCCAGCAGCCCTGGGTTCAGCAGACACTTTGAAGCTTTCTTT.